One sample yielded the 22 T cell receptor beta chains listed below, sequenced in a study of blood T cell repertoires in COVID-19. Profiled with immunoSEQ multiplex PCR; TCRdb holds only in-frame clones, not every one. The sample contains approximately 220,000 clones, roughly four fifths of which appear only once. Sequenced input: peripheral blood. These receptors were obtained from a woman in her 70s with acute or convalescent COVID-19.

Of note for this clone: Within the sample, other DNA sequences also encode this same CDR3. The CDR3 DNA is TGTGCCAGTAGTATATCGGGACTCAGGAACACCGGGGAGCTGTTTTTT. It is translated as CASSISGLRNTGELFF. This chain joins TRBV19 and TRBJ2-2; possibly TRBD2 for D (6 bases). The V gene lost 2 bases and the J gene lost 1 base, with 11 bases spanning the gap. Germline CDR1 is LNHDA and CDR2 is SQIVND (reference sequence). CDR3 length equals 16 residues. The full variable domain, its missing parts supplied by reference TRBV19 and TRBJ2-2, is DGGITQSPKYLFRKEGQNVTLSCEQNLNHDAMYWYRQDPGQGLRLIYYSQIVNDFQKGDIAEGYSVSREKKESFPLTVTSAQKNPTAFYLCASSISGLRNTGELFFGEGSRLTVL.

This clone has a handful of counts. The CDR3 nucleotides are TGTGCCAGCAGTGAGGGGGACTGGGGTGGCTACACCTTC. Its translation is CASSEGDWGGYTF. The chain couples TRBV6-1 to TRBJ1-2; a weak D match, TRBD1 (5 bases). The germline CDR1 and CDR2 sequences are MNHNS and SASEGT. The CDR3 is made up of 13 amino acids. Trimming shortened V by 3 bases and J by 7 bases, and 12 bases separated the two germline ends.

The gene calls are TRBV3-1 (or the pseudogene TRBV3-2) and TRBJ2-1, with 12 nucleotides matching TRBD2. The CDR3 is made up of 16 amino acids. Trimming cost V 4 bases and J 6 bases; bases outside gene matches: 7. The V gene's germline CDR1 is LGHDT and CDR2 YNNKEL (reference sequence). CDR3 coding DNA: TGTGCCAGCAGCCTAAATCCTAGCGGGGGGGCCAATGAGCAGTTCTTC. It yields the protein CASSLNPSGGANEQFF.

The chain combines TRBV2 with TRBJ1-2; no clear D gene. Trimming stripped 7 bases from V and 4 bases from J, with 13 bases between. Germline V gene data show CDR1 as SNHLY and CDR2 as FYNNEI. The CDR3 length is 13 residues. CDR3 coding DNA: TGTGCCAGCATGATGGTCGGGATCTATGGCTACACCTTC. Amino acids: CASMMVGIYGYTF.

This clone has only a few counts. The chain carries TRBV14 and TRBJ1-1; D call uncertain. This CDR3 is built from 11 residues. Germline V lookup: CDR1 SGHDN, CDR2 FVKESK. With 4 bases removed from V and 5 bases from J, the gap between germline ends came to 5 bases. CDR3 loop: CASSPFTEAFF. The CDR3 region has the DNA TGTGCCAGCAGCCCCTTTACTGAAGCTTTCTTT.

This CDR3 reads CASSQGEWSRVDGATNEKLFF. DNA of the CDR3: TGTGCCAGCAGCCAAGGAGAGTGGAGTCGGGTGGATGGAGCAACTAATGAAAAACTGTTTTTT. The chain couples TRBV4-2 to TRBJ1-4; no reliable D call. Trimming left V 1 base short and J 0 bases short, with 24 bases between. CDR3 length equals 21 residues. CDR1 and CDR2 (germline): LGHNA, YNFKEQ.

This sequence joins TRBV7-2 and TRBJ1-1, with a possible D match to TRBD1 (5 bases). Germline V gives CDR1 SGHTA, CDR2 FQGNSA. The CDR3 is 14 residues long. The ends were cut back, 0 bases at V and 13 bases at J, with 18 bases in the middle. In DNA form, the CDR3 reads TGTGCCAGCAGCTTAGCGCAAGGGGTCGTCAACGGTTTCTTT. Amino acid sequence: CASSLAQGVVNGFF.

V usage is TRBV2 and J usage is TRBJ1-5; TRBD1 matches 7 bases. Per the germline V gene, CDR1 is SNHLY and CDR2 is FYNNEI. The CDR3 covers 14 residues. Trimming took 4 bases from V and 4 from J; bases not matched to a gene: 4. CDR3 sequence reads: CASSATGTNQPQHF. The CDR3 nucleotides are TGTGCCAGCAGTGCGACAGGGACGAATCAGCCCCAGCATTTT.

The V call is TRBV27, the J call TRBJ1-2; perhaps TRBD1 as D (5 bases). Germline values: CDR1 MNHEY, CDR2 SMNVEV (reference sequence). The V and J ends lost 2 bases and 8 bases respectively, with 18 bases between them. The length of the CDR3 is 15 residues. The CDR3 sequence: CASSLGWGLGTGYTF. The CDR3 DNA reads TGTGCCAGCAGTTTAGGTTGGGGACTGGGAACCGGCTACACCTTC.

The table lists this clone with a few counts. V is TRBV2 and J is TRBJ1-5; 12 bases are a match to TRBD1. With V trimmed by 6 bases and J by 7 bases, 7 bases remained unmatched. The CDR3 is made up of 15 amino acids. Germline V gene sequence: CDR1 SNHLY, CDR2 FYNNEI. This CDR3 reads CASRRDRGQEQPQHF. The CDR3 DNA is TGTGCCAGCAGAAGGGACAGGGGGCAAGAACAGCCCCAGCATTTT.

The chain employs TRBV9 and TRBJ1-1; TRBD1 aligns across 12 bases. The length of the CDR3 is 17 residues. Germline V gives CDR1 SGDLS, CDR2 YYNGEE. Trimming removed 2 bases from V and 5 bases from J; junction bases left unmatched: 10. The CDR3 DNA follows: TGTGCCAGCAGCGTGGGACAGGGGGCCTCCGGTTTAACTGAAGCTTTCTTT. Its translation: CASSVGQGASGLTEAFF.

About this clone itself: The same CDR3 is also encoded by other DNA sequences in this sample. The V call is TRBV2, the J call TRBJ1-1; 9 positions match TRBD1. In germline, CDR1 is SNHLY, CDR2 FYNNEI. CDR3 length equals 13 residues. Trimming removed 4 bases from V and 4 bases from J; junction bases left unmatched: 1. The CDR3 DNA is TGTGCCAGCAGTGTACAGGGGGCCACTGAAGCTTTCTTT. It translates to CASSVQGATEAFF.

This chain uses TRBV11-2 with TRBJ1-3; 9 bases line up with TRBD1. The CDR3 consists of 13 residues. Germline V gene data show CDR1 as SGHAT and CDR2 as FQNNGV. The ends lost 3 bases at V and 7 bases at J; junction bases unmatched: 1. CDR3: CASSFTGGNTIYF. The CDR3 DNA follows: TGTGCCAGCAGCTTCACAGGGGGCAACACCATATATTTT.

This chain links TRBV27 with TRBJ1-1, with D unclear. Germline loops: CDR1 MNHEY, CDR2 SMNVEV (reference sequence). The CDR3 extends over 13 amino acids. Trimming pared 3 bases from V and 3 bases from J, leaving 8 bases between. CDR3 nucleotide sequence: TGTGCCAGCAGTTTTTGGCAGGACACTGAAGCTTTCTTT. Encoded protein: CASSFWQDTEAFF.

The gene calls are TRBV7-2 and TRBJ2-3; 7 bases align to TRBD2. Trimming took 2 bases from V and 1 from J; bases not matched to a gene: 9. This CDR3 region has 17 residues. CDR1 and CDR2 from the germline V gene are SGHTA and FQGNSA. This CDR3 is CASSLTRLAVGTDTQYF. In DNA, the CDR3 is TGTGCCAGCAGCTTAACCCGGCTAGCGGTTGGCACAGATACGCAGTATTTT.

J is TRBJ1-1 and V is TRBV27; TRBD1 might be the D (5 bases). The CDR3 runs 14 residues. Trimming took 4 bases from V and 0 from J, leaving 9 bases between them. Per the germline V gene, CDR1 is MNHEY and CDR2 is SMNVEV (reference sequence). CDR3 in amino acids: CASSSRQLNTEAFF. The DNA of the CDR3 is TGTGCCAGCAGTTCCCGACAGCTGAACACTGAAGCTTTCTTT.

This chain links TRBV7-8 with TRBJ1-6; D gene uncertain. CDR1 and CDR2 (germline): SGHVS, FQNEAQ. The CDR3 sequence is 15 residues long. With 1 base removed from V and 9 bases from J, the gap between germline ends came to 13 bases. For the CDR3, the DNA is TGTGCCAGCAGCTTAGGCGTTCGACGGGTTTCACCCCTCCACTTT. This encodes CASSLGVRRVSPLHF.

CDR3 residues: CASSASGLGLLNQPQHF. The DNA of the CDR3 is TGTGCCAGCAGCGCTTCGGGACTCGGACTGCTCAATCAGCCCCAGCATTTT. This chain uses TRBV5-6 with TRBJ1-5; D might be TRBD1 (5 bases). From germline, CDR1 is SGHDT and CDR2 YYEEEE. CDR3 size: 17 residues. V was cut by 4 bases and J by 3 bases, with 20 bases left in between.

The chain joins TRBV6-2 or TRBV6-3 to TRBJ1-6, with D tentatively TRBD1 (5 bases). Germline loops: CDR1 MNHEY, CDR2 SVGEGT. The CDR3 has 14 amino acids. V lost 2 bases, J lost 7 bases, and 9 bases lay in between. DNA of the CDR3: TGTGCCAGCAGTTACCCTCGACAGAATTCACCCCTCCACTTT. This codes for CASSYPRQNSPLHF.

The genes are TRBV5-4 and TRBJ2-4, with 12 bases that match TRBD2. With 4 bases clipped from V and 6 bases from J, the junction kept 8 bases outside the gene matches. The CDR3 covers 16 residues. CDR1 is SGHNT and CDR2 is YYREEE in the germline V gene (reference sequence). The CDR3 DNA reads TGTGCCAGCAGCCCAAGCCTAGCGGGGGGGCCAAACATTCAGTACTTC. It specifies CASSPSLAGGPNIQYF.

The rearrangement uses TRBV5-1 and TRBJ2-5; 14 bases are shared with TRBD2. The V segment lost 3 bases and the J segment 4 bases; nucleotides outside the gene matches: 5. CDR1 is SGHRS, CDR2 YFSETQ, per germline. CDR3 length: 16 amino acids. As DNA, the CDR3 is TGCGCCAGCAGCTCCCAGGGACTAGCGGGGGTAGAGACCCAGTACTTC. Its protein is CASSSQGLAGVETQYF. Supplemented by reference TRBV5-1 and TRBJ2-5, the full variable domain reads KAGVTQTPRYLIKTRGQQVTLSCSPISGHRSVSWYQQTPGQGLQFLFEYFSETQRNKGNFPGRFSGRQFSNSRSEMNVSTLELGDSALYLCASSSQGLAGVETQYFGPGTRLLVL.

CDR3 sequence: CASSYGGPMNTEAFF. Here the CDR3 DNA reads TGTGCCAGCAGTTACGGGGGCCCCATGAACACTGAAGCTTTCTTT. The V gene is TRBV6-2 or TRBV6-3, the J gene TRBJ1-1; D might be TRBD1 (6 bases). The V gene's germline CDR1 is MNHEY and CDR2 SVGEGT. Trimming took 2 bases from V and 0 from J, leaving 10 bases between them. The CDR3 extends over 15 amino acids.